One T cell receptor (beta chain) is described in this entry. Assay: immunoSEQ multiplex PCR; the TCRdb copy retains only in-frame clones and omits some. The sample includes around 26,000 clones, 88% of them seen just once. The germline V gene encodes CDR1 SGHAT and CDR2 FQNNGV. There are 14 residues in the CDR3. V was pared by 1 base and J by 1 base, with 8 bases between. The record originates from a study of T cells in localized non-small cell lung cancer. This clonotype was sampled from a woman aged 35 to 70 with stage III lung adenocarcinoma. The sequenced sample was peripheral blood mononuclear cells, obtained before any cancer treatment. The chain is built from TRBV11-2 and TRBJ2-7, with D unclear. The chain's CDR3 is CASSLGEASYEQYF. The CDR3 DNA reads TGTGCCAGCAGCTTAGGGGAAGCGTCCTACGAGCAGTACTTC.